This TCR beta chain was sequenced in a study of technical replicates of blood from a few donors. Some clones are missing from TCRdb's copy, which holds only in-frame ones; the method was immunoSEQ multiplex PCR. The sample contains over 50,000 clones, 86% of which appear only once. CDR1 and CDR2 (germline): PRHDT, FYEKMQ (reference sequence). V dropped 5 bases and J dropped 3; count of bases not matched to a gene: 5. This CDR3 region has 14 residues. Specimen: PBMCs. The chain carries TRBV13 and TRBJ2-7; TRBD1 agrees at 9 bases. This TCR was recovered from a human donor in good health. Some clones in this sample may be carry-over from other donors' samples. CDR3 loop: CASSHGDRDYEQYF. DNA of the CDR3: TGTGCCAGCAGCCACGGGGACAGGGACTACGAGCAGTACTTC. Variable domain in full (rest from reference TRBV13 and TRBJ2-7): AAGVIQSPRHLIKEKRETATLKCYPIPRHDTVYWYQQGPGQDPQFLISFYEKMQSDKGSIPDRFSAQQFSDYHSELNMSSLELGDSALYFCASSHGDRDYEQYFGPGTRLTVT.